This T cell receptor (beta chain) was retrieved from a study of T-cell memory formation after mild COVID-19. MiXCR, applied by TCRdb to the 5' RACE reads, yields one record per CDR3 protein. The data show approximately 400,000 distinct CDR3 sequences, with over 15% seen just once and roughly a fifth held by the top ten. The length of the CDR3 is 10 residues. Between the trimmed V and J ends, which lost 10 bases and 6 bases, there was a span of 9 bases. Germline CDR1 MNHEY, CDR2 SVGAGI. The sample was PBMCs or a T cell subset sorted from them (not recorded which). This chain connects TRBV6-5 to TRBJ1-2, with D unclear. This TCR was recovered from a man aged 18-30 years who had mild COVID-19 (a few samples of this study predate the infection). Cell type and time point are not known. The CDR3 loop is CATYRDGYTF. In nucleotides, the CDR3 is TGTGCCACTTATAGGGATGGCTACACCTTC.